This TCR beta chain was obtained from a study of TIL therapy for anti-PD-1-resistant metastatic lung cancer. Study in general: Median patient age was 54, ranging about 38-80 years. Tumors carried a median 1.5 non-synonymous mutations per megabase.

Details on this clone: Its antigen remains unidentified.

The immunoSEQ assay was v3. TCRdb's copy holds only in-frame clones and misses some; the assay was immunoSEQ multiplex PCR. The repertoire includes some 57,000 clones, 87% of them detected once, and 2% to 3% sits in the top ten. Points from the study as a whole: This highly selected cohort may not generalize to typical lung cancer patients.

The sample's time point: pre-treatment sample, taken before nivolumab and TIL therapy. Enrollment ran from October 2017 to January 2020. The CDR3 is 18 residues long. Deletions cut 8 bases from V and 2 bases from J, with 25 bases between. CDR1 and CDR2 (germline): MNHEY, SMNVEV (reference sequence). This receptor was taken from a person between 30 and 79 years old with non-small cell lung cancer. The chain has TRBV27 and TRBJ1-5; D perhaps matches TRBD1 (5 bases). The sequences come from blood, collected at baseline. CDR3 in DNA: TGTGCCAGCGCCCAGGCGACCGGGACCGTACTTGGCAATCAGCCCCAGCATTTT. Its translation is CASAQATGTVLGNQPQHF.